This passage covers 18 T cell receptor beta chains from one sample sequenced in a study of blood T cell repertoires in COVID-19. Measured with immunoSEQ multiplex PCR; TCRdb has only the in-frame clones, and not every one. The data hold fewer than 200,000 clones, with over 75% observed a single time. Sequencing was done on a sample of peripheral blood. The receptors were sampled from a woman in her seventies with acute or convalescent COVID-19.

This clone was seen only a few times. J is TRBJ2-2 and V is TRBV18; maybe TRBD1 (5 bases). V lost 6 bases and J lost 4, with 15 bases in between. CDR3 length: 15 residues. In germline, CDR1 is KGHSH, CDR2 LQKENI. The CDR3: CASSLRTLSTGELFF. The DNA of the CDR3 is TGTGCCAGCTCTCTTAGGACATTAAGCACCGGGGAGCTGTTTTTT.

Here the CDR3 reads CASSPVSGGDQPQHF. CDR3 coding DNA: TGTGCCAGCTCACCAGTTTCGGGGGGCGATCAGCCCCAGCATTTT. The chain uses TRBV18 and TRBJ1-5; D possibly corresponds to TRBD1 (6 bases). Germline CDR1 KGHSH, CDR2 LQKENI. The CDR3 contains 15 residues. V lost 2 bases to trimming and J lost 5 bases, with 13 bases between them.

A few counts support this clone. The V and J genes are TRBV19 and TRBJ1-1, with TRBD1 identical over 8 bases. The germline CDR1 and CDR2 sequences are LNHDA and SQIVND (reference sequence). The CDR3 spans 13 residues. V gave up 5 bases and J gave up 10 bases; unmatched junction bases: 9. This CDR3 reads CASSSDRVSGAFF. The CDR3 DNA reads TGTGCCAGTAGTTCGGACAGGGTTTCTGGAGCTTTCTTT.

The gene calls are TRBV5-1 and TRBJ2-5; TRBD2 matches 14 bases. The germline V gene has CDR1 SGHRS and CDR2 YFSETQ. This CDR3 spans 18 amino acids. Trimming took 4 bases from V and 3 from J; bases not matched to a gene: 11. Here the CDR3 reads CASSTWTSGRRREETQYF. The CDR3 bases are TGCGCCAGCAGCACCTGGACTAGCGGGAGGAGACGGGAAGAGACCCAGTACTTC.

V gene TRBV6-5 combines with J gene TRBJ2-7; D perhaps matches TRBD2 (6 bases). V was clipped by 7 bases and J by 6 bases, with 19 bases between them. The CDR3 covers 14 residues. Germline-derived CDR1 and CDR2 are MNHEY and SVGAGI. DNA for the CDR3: TGTGCCAGCACCCCCTATGCGGGGTTAAGCGAGCAGTACTTC. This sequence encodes CASTPYAGLSEQYF.

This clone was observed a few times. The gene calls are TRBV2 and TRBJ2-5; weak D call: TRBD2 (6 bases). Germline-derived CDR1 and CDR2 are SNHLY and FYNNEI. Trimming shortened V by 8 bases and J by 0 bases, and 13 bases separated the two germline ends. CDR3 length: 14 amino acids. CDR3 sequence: CASAAGPNQETQYF. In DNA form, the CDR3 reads TGTGCCAGCGCCGCGGGGCCTAACCAAGAGACCCAGTACTTC.

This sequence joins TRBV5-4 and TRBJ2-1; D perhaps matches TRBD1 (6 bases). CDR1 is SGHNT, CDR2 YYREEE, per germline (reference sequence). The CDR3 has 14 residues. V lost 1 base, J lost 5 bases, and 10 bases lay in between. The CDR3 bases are TGTGCCAGCAGCTTGACAGGGAGTAACAATGAGCAGTTCTTC. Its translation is CASSLTGSNNEQFF. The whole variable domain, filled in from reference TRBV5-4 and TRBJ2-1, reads ETGVTQSPTHLIKTRGQQVTLRCSSQSGHNTVSWYQQALGQGPQFIFQYYREEENGRGNFPPRFSGLQFPNYSSELNVNALELDDSALYLCASSLTGSNNEQFFGPGTRLTVL.

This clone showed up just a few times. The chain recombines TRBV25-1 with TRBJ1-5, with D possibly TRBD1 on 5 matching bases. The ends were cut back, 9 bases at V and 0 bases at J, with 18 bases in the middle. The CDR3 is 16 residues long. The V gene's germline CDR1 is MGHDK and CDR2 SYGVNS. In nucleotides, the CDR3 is TGTGCCAGGACCAGGGCAGTTCTATATAGCAATCAGCCCCAGCATTTT. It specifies CARTRAVLYSNQPQHF.

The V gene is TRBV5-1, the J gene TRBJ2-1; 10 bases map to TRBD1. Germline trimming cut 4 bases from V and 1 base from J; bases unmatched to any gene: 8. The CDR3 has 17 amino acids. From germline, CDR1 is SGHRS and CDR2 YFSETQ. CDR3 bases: TGCGCCAGCAGCGTTGACAGGGGGCTAGGGTCCTACAATGAGCAGTTCTTC. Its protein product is CASSVDRGLGSYNEQFF.

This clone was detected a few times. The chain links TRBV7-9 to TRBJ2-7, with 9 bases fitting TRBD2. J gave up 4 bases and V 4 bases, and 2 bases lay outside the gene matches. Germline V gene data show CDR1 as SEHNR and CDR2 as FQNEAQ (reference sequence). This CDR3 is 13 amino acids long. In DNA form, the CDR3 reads TGTGCCAGCAGCTCTAGCGGGATATACGAGCAGTACTTC. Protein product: CASSSSGIYEQYF.

CDR3 nucleotides: TGTGCCAGCAGAGGGCGGGGAGGAGCTTTCTTT. Protein sequence: CASRGRGGAFF. V and J are TRBV9 and TRBJ1-1; D not certain. Germline CDR1 and CDR2: SGDLS and YYNGEE. The CDR3 is 11 residues long. Trimming stripped 5 bases from V and 10 bases from J, with 12 bases between.

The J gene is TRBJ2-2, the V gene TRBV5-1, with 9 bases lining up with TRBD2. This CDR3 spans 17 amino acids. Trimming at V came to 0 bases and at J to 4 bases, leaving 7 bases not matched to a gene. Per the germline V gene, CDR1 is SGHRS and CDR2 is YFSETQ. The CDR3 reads CASSLAPSGDTTGELFF. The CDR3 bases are TGCGCCAGCAGCTTGGCCCCTAGCGGGGATACCACCGGGGAGCTGTTTTTT.

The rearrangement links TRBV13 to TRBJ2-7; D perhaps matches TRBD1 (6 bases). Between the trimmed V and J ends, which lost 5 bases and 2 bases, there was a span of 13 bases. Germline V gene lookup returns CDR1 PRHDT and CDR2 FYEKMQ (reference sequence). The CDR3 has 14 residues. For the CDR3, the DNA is TGTGCCAGCAGCCGGGTTAGGGGGACCTACGAGCAGTACTTC. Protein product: CASSRVRGTYEQYF.

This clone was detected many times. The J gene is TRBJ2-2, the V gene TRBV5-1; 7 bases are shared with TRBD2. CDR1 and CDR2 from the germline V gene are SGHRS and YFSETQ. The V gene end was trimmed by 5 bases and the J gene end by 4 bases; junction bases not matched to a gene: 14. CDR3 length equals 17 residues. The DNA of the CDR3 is TGCGCCAGCAGTCGATACTCGGCGGGAGTACGCACCGGGGAGCTGTTTTTT. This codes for CASSRYSAGVRTGELFF.

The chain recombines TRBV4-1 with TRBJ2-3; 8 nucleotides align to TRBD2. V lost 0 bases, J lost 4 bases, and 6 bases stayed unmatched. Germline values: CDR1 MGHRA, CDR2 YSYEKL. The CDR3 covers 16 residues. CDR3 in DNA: TGCGCCAGCAGCCAAGAGCCAGCGGGAGTTTCAGATACGCAGTATTTT. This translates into CASSQEPAGVSDTQYF.

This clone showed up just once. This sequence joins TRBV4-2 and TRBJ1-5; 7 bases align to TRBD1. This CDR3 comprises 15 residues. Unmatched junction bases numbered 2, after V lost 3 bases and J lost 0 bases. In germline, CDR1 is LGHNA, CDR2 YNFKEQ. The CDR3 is CASSQTGISNQPQHF. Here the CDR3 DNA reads TGTGCCAGCAGCCAGACAGGGATTAGCAATCAGCCCCAGCATTTT.

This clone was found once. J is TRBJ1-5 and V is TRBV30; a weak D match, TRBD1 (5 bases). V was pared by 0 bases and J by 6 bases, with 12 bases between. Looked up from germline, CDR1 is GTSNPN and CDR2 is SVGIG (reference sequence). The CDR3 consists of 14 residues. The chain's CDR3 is CAWSVQGQGQPQHF. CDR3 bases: TGTGCCTGGAGTGTCCAGGGCCAAGGTCAGCCCCAGCATTTT.

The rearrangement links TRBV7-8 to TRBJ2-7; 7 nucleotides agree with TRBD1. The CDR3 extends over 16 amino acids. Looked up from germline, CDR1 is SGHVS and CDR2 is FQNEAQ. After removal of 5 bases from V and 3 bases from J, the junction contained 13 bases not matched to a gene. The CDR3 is CASSPIGQAVGYEQYF. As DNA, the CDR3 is TGTGCCAGCAGCCCTATTGGACAGGCCGTGGGCTACGAGCAGTACTTC. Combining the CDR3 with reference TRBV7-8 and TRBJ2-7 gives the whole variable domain GAGVSQSPRYKVAKRGQDVALRCDPISGHVSLFWYQQALGQGPEFLTYFQNEAQLDKSGLPSDRFFAERPEGSVSTLKIQRTQQEDSAVYLCASSPIGQAVGYEQYFGPGTRLTVT.